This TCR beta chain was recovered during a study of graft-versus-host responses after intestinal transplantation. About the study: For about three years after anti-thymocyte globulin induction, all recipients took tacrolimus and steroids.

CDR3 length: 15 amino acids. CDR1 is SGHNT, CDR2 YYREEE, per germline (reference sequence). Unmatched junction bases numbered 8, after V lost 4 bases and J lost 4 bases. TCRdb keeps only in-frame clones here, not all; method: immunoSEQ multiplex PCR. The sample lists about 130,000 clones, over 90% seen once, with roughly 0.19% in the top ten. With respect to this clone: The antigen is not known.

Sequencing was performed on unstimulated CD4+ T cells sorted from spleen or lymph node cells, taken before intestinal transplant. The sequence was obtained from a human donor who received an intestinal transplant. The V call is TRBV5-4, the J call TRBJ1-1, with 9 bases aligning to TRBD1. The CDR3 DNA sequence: TGTGCCAGCAGCGATTACAGGGGGCTGGGCACTGAAGCTTTCTTT. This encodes CASSDYRGLGTEAFF. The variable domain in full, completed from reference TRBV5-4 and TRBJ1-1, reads ETGVTQSPTHLIKTRGQQVTLRCSSQSGHNTVSWYQQALGQGPQFIFQYYREEENGRGNFPPRFSGLQFPNYSSELNVNALELDDSALYLCASSDYRGLGTEAFFGQGTRLTVV.